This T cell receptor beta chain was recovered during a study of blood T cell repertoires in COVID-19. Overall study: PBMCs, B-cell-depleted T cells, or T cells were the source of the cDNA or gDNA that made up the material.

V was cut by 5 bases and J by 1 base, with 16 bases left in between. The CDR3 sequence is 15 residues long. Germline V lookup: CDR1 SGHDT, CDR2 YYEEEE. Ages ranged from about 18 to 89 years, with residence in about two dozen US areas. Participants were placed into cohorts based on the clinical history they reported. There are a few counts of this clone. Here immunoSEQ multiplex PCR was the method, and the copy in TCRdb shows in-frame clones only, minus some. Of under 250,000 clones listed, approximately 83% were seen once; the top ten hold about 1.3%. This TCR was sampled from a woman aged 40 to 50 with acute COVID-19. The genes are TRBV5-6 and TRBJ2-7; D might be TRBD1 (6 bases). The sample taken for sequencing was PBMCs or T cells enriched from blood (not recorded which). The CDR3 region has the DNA TGTGCCAGCAGACAACAGGGAAGACCTTCCTACGAGCAGTACTTC. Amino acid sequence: CASRQQGRPSYEQYF.